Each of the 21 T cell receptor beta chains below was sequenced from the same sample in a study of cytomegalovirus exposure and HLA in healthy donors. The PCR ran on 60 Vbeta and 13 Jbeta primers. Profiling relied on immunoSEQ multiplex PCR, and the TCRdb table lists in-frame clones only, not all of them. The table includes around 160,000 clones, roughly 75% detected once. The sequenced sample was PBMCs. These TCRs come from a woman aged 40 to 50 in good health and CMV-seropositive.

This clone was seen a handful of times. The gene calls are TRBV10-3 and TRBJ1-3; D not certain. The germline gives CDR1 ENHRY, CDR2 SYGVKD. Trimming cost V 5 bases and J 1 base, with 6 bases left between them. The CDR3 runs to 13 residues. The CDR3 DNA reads TGTGCCATCAGTTTGGCTTCTGGAAACACCATATATTTT. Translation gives CAISLASGNTIYF.

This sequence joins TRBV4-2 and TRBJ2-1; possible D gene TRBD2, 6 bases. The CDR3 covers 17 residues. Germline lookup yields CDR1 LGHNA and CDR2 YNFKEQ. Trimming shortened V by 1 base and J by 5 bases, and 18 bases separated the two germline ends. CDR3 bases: TGTGCCAGCAGCCAAGCCACCAGGAGGGCCAGGGACAATGAGCAGTTCTTC. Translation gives CASSQATRRARDNEQFF.

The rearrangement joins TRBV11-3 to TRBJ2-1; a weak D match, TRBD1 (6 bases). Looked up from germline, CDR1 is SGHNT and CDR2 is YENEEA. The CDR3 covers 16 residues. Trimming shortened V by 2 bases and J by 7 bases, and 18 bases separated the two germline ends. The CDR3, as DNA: TGTGCCAGCAGCTTATTTGGGGGCGCATCCCTAAATGAGCAGTTCTTC. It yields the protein CASSLFGGASLNEQFF.

The CDR3 sequence: CASSAKEGGRETQYF. CDR3 nucleotides: TGTGCCAGCAGCGCCAAGGAAGGGGGCAGAGAGACCCAGTACTTC. The gene calls are TRBV6-1 and TRBJ2-5, with 7 bases matching TRBD1. The length of the CDR3 is 15 residues. The junction had 11 bases not matched to a gene; V was cut back by 6 bases and J by 4 bases. Germline CDR1 is MNHNS and CDR2 is SASEGT.

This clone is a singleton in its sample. This CDR3 reads CASSPRERLAGIDTGELFF. The CDR3 DNA sequence: TGTGCCAGCAGCCCCCGTGAAAGGCTAGCGGGAATCGACACCGGGGAGCTGTTTTTT. The chain links TRBV5-4 to TRBJ2-2, with TRBD2 identical over 9 bases. Germline V lookup: CDR1 SGHNT, CDR2 YYREEE (reference sequence). This CDR3 has 19 residues. The ends lost 4 bases at V and 3 bases at J; junction bases unmatched: 16.

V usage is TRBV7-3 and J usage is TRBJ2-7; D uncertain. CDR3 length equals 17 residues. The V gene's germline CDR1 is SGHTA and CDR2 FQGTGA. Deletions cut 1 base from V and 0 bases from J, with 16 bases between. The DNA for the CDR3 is TGTGCCAGCAGCTTAATTAGTCCAGGATCGGCCTCCTACGAGCAGTACTTC. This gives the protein CASSLISPGSASYEQYF. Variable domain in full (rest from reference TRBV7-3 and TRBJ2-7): GAGVSQTPSNKVTEKGKYVELRCDPISGHTALYWYRQSLGQGPEFLIYFQGTGAADDSGLPNDRFFAVRPEGSVSTLKIQRTERGDSAVYLCASSLISPGSASYEQYFGPGTRLTVT.

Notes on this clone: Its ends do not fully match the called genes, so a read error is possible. The CDR3 DNA follows: TGTGCCAGCAGCTTAGCGGGGAGGGCCACATATACGCAGTATTTT. Translation: CASSLAGRATYTQYF. The gene calls are TRBV7-9 and TRBJ2-3; 7 bases align to TRBD2. The germline CDR1 and CDR2 sequences are SEHNR and FQNEAQ (reference sequence). This CDR3 is 15 amino acids long.

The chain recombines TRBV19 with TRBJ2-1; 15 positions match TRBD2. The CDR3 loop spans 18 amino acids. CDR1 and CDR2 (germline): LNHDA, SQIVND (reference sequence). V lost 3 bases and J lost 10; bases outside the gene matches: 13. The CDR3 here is CASSIGPRTSGRAREQFF. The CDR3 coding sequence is TGTGCCAGTAGTATTGGCCCCCGGACTAGCGGGAGGGCCAGGGAGCAGTTCTTC.

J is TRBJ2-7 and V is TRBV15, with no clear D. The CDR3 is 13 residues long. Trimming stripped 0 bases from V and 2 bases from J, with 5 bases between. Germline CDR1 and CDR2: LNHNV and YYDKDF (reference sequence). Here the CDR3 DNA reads TGTGCCACCAGCAGAGATATTACCTACGAGCAGTACTTC. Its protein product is CATSRDITYEQYF.

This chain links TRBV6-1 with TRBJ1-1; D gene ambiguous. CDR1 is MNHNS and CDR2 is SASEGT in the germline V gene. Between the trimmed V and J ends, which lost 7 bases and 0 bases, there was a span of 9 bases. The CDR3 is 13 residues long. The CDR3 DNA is TGTGCCAGCACCGTACTCCTGAACACTGAAGCTTTCTTT. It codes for CASTVLLNTEAFF.

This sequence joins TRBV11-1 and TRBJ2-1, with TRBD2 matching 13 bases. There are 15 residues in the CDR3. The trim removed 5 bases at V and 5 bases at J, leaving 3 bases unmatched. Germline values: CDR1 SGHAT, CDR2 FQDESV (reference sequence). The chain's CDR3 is CASSPGLAGDNEQFF. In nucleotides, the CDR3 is TGTGCCAGCAGCCCTGGACTAGCGGGAGACAATGAGCAGTTCTTC. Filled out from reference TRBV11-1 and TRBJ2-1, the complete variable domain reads EAEVAQSPRYKITEKSQAVAFWCDPISGHATLYWYRQILGQGPELLVQFQDESVVDDSQLPKDRFSAERLKGVDSTLKIQPAELGDSAMYLCASSPGLAGDNEQFFGPGTRLTVL.

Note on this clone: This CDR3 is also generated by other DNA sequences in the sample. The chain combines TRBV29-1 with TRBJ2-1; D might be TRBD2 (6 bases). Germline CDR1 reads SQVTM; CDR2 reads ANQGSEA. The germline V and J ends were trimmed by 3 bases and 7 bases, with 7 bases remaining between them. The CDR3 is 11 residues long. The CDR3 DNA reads TGCAGCGTTGAGCGGGGAAATGAGCAGTTCTTC. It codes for CSVERGNEQFF.

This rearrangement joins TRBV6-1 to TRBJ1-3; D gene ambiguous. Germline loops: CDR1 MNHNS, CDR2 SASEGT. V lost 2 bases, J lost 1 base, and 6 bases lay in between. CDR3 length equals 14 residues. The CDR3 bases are TGTGCCAGCAGTGAAAGGAGGTCTGGAAACACCATATATTTT. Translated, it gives CASSERRSGNTIYF.

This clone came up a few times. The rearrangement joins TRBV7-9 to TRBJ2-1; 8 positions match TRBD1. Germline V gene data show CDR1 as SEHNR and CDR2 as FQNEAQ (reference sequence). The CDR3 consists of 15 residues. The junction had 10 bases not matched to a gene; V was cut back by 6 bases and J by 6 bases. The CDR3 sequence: CASRTQGQAVNEQFF. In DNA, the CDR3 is TGTGCCAGCAGAACACAGGGACAGGCGGTCAATGAGCAGTTCTTC.

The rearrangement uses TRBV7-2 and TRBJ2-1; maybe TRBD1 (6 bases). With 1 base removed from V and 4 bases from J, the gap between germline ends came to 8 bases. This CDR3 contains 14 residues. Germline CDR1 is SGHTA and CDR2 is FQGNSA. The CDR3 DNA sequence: TGTGCCAGCAGCTTAGTCGGGACATACAATGAGCAGTTCTTC. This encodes CASSLVGTYNEQFF.

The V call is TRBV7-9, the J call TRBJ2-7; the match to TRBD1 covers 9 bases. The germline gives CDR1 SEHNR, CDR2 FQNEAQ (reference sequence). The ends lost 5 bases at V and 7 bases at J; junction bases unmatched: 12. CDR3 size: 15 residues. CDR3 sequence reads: CASSTTGGPDEEQYF. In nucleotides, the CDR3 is TGTGCCAGCAGCACCACAGGGGGCCCGGACGAAGAGCAGTACTTC.

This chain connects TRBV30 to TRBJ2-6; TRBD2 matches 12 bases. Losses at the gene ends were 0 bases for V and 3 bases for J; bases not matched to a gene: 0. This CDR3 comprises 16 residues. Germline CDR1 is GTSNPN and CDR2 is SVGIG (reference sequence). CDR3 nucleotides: TGTGCCTGGAGTGTACTAGCGGGAGGTGGGGCCAACGTCCTGACTTTC. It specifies CAWSVLAGGGANVLTF.

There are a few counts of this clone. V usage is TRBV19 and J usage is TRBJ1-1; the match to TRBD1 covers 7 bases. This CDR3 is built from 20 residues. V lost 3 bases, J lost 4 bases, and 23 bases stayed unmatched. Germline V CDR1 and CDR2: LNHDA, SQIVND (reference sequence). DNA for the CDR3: TGTGCCAGTAGTATTGATCGGTGGGACACCGGGACAGCCCGAGGCACTGAAGCTTTCTTT. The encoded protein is CASSIDRWDTGTARGTEAFF.

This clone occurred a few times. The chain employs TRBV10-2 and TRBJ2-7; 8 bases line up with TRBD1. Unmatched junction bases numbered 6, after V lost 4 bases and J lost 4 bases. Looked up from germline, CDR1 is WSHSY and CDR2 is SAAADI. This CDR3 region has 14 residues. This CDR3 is CASSAGGARYEQYF. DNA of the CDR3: TGCGCCAGCAGTGCAGGGGGCGCGAGATACGAGCAGTACTTC.

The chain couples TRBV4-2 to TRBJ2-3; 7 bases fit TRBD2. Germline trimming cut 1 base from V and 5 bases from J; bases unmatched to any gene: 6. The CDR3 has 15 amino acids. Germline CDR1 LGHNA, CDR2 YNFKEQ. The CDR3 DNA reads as TGTGCCAGCAGCCAAGTCGAGCGGGGCCAAGATACGCAGTATTTT. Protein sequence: CASSQVERGQDTQYF.

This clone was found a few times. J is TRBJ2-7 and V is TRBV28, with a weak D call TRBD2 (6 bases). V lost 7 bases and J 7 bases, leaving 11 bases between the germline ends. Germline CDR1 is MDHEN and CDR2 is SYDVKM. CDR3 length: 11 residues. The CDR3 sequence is CASNGGWEQYF. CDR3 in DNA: TGTGCCAGCAACGGGGGTTGGGAGCAGTACTTC. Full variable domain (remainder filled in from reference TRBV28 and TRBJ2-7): DVKVTQSSRYLVKRTGEKVFLECVQDMDHENMFWYRQDPGLGLRLIYFSYDVKMKEKGDIPEGYSVSREKKERFSLILESASTNQTSMYLCASNGGWEQYFGPGTRLTVT.